Sequencing of this T cell receptor beta chain was carried out in a study of blood T cell repertoires in COVID-19. At the level of the study: COVID-19 samples from acute and convalescent phases originated in the United States, Italy and Spain. T cells, B-cell-depleted T cells, or PBMCs provided the cDNA or gDNA that served as material.

Methods used by the authors: Amplification of reference gene primers was used by the study to estimate nucleated cell counts. TCRdb's table, derived via immunoSEQ multiplex PCR, lists solely in-frame clones and lacks some. The D gene and trimming were derived from the DNA, and the V and J assignments and clone size from that table. Among about 73,000 clones listed, roughly 70% were seen once. CDR1 is MDHEN, CDR2 SYDVKM, per germline. Deletions cut 4 bases from V and 5 bases from J, with 12 bases between. The CDR3 totals 14 residues. The TCR sequence derives from a man aged 55 to 70 with acute or convalescent COVID-19. The sequenced sample was peripheral blood. The V call is TRBV28, the J call TRBJ2-1; tentative D call: TRBD1 (6 bases). The CDR3 protein is CASSSLGANNEQFF. In DNA form, the CDR3 reads TGTGCCAGCAGTTCCCTGGGGGCTAACAATGAGCAGTTCTTC.